The 5 T cell receptor beta chains in this list originate from one sample, sequenced in a study of blood T cell repertoires in COVID-19. Assay used: immunoSEQ multiplex PCR; TCRdb lists only in-frame clones, some missing. Altogether 200,000 to 300,000 clones are present, more than 70% being singletons, with the ten largest covering 2% to 2.5%. The sequenced sample consisted of PBMCs or T cells enriched from blood (not recorded which). The origin of the receptors is a woman between 40 and 50 years old with acute COVID-19.

V usage is TRBV4-1 and J usage is TRBJ2-5; D is unresolved. The CDR3 consists of 16 residues. With 0 bases removed from V and 2 bases from J, the gap between germline ends came to 13 bases. In germline, CDR1 is MGHRA, CDR2 YSYEKL. As DNA, the CDR3 is TGCGCCAGCAGCCAAGAAAGCCTATTCGGGCAAGAGACCCAGTACTTC. Protein: CASSQESLFGQETQYF.

The genes are TRBV7-9 and TRBJ1-3, with 8 bases that match TRBD1. V dropped 5 bases and J dropped 8; count of bases not matched to a gene: 11. The germline CDR1 and CDR2 sequences are SEHNR and FQNEAQ (reference sequence). The CDR3 loop spans 15 amino acids. The CDR3: CASSKDVRGLHTIYF. Written as DNA, the CDR3 is TGTGCCAGCAGCAAAGACGTCAGGGGGCTACACACCATATATTTT.

J is TRBJ2-7 and V is TRBV5-1, with 11 bases lining up with TRBD2. V lost 4 bases, J lost 2 bases, and 5 bases stayed unmatched. The length of the CDR3 is 15 residues. CDR1 and CDR2 (germline): SGHRS, YFSETQ. CDR3 in DNA: TGCGCCAGCAGCCCAACTAGCGGGAGTACCTACGAGCAGTACGTC. Encoded protein: CASSPTSGSTYEQYV.

The gene calls are TRBV7-9 and TRBJ1-2; 7 positions match TRBD1. The V and J ends lost 8 bases and 0 bases, in that order; junction bases with no gene match: 9. The CDR3 is made up of 15 amino acids. Germline CDR1 is SEHNR and CDR2 is FQNEAQ (reference sequence). CDR3 nucleotide sequence: TGTGCCAGCGGCGCAGGACAGGTTTCTAACTATGGCTACACCTTC. This translates into CASGAGQVSNYGYTF. The full variable domain, with the rest looked up from reference TRBV7-9 and TRBJ1-2, is DTGVSQNPRHKITKRGQNVTFRCDPISEHNRLYWYRQTLGQGPEFLTYFQNEAQLEKSRLLSDRFSAERPKGSFSTLEIQRTEQGDSAMYLCASGAGQVSNYGYTFGSGTRLTVV.

This chain joins TRBV29-1 and TRBJ2-3; 8 bases are a match to TRBD1. The CDR3 totals 14 residues. Germline V gene lookup returns CDR1 SQVTM and CDR2 ANQGSEA. Trimming removed 5 bases from V and 3 bases from J; junction bases left unmatched: 7. CDR3 coding DNA: TGCAGCGTTTCTCAGGGGGCTCATACAGATACGCAGTATTTT. It translates to CSVSQGAHTDTQYF.